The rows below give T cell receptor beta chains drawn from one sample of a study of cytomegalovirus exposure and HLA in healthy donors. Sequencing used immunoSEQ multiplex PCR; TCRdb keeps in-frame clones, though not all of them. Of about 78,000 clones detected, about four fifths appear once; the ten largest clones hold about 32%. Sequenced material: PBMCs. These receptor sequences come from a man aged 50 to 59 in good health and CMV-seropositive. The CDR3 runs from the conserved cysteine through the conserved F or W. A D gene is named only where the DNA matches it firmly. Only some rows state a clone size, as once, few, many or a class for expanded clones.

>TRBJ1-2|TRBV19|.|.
TGTGCCAGTAGTATAGGCGGAGGGGACGGCTACACCTTC
CASSIGGGDGYTF
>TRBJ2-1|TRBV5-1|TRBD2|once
TGCGCCATCAAGCAGTGGCGGGAGGGACGGAATGAGCAGTTCTTC
CAIKQWREGRNEQFF
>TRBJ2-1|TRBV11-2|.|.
TGTGCCAGCACCTCACAGGGGAGGAATGAGCAGTTCTTC
CASTSQGRNEQFF
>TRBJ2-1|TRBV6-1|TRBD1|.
TGTGCCAGCACCGTTAACAGGGGTCATGAGCAGTTCTTC
CASTVNRGHEQFF
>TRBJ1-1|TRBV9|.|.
TGTGCCAGCAGCGTCTACCCGGGGTATGAAGCTTTCTTT
CASSVYPGYEAFF
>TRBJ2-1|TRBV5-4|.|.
TGTGCCAGCAGCTTGGACCCCGGTTTTAGTTCGGGTGAGCAGTTCTTC
CASSLDPGFSSGEQFF
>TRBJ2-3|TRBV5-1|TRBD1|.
TGCGCCAGCAGCTTTGGCGGACAGGGGCTCCCTGGGGATACGCAGTATTTT
CASSFGGQGLPGDTQYF
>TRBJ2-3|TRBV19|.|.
TGTGCCAGTAGGCACGGGGTAGCGGTGACAACAGATACGCAGTATTTT
CASRHGVAVTTDTQYF
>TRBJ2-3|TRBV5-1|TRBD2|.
TGCGCCAGCAGGAGGGACTATATCACAGATACGCAGTATTTT
CASRRDYITDTQYF
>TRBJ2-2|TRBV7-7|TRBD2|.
TGTGCTAGCAGCCTGGATCCTAGCGGGAGTCAGGACGGGGAGCTGTTTTTT
CASSLDPSGSQDGELFF
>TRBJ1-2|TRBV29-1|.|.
TGCAGCGCCTCGGGGGAGACGTATGGCTACACCTTC
CSASGETYGYTF
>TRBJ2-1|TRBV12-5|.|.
TGTGCTAGTGGACCAACAGGGAGCTCCTACAATGAGCAGTTCTTC
CASGPTGSSYNEQFF
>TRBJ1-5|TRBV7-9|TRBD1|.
TGTTCCAGCAGCCATGGGACAGGGAATAAGGGGCTTTTTCAGCCCCAGCATTTT
CSSSHGTGNKGLFQPQHF
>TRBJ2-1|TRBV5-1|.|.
TGCGCCAGCAGCTTGGGGACTAACAATGAGCAGTTCTTC
CASSLGTNNEQFF
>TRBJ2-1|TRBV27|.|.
TGTGCCAGCAGTTTATTGGAGAGCTCCTACAATGAGCAGTTCTTC
CASSLLESSYNEQFF